The 15 T cell receptor beta chains reported below all come from one sample, sequenced in a study of blood T cell repertoires in COVID-19. Data came from immunoSEQ multiplex PCR; TCRdb stores just in-frame clones and leaves some out. The sample has over 85,000 clones; 70% to 85% are singletons. Sequencing input: peripheral blood. Receptors were obtained from a man aged 55 to 70 with acute or convalescent COVID-19.

The V and J genes are TRBV7-2 and TRBJ2-3; D perhaps matches TRBD1 (6 bases). CDR3 length: 14 residues. In germline, CDR1 is SGHTA, CDR2 FQGNSA. Trimming stripped 1 base from V and 2 bases from J, with 7 bases between. In DNA form, the CDR3 reads TGTGCCAGCAGCTTAGGGGGGCCCACAGATACGCAGTATTTT. It codes for CASSLGGPTDTQYF.

The chain links TRBV7-9 to TRBJ2-3; tentative D call: TRBD2 (5 bases). There are 15 residues in the CDR3. Per the germline V gene, CDR1 is SEHNR and CDR2 is FQNEAQ (reference sequence). V was trimmed by 1 base and J by 2 bases, leaving 10 bases between them. The CDR3 sequence: CASSLGERSTDTQYF. The CDR3 bases are TGTGCCAGCAGCTTAGGAGAGCGGTCCACAGATACGCAGTATTTT.

V is TRBV6-5 and J is TRBJ1-1; D is possibly TRBD1 (6 bases). Germline V gives CDR1 MNHEY, CDR2 SVGAGI. The CDR3 runs to 13 residues. V lost 7 bases to trimming and J lost 5 bases, with 14 bases between them. The CDR3 sequence: CASMKQGTTEAFF. DNA for the CDR3: TGTGCCAGCATGAAACAGGGTACGACTGAAGCTTTCTTT.

The genes are TRBV4-2 and TRBJ1-1; tentative D call: TRBD1 (5 bases). Between the trimmed V and J ends, which lost 1 base and 8 bases, there was a span of 11 bases. The CDR3 runs 13 residues. Germline values: CDR1 LGHNA, CDR2 YNFKEQ. CDR3 nucleotides: TGTGCCAGCAGCCAAGGCCGCCGGGGGGAAGCTTTCTTT. It yields the protein CASSQGRRGEAFF.

The chain combines TRBV28 with TRBJ2-7; the match to TRBD1 covers 9 bases. V was pared by 2 bases and J by 6 bases, with 2 bases of the junction left unmatched. This CDR3 has 13 residues. Germline V gene lookup returns CDR1 MDHEN and CDR2 SYDVKM. The CDR3 spells CASSLPTGGEQYV. The CDR3 DNA follows: TGTGCCAGCAGTTTACCGACAGGGGGCGAGCAGTACGTC.

This chain connects TRBV15 to TRBJ2-5; 8 bases match TRBD2. Looked up from germline, CDR1 is LNHNV and CDR2 is YYDKDF (reference sequence). The ends lost 5 bases at V and 10 bases at J; junction bases unmatched: 12. This CDR3 comprises 14 residues. CDR3 protein: CATSGQSPTSGQYF. The CDR3 DNA is TGTGCCACCAGCGGACAGAGCCCCACTAGCGGCCAGTACTTC.

The gene calls are TRBV6-1 and TRBJ1-2, with D possibly matching TRBD1 (6 bases). CDR3 length: 13 residues. Germline V lookup: CDR1 MNHNS, CDR2 SASEGT. V gave up 3 bases and J gave up 3 bases, with 8 bases separating them. The CDR3 here is CASSETGDYGYTF. The CDR3 coding sequence is TGTGCCAGCAGTGAGACAGGAGACTATGGCTACACCTTC.

This chain's CDR3 is CATSRETGTGVGAFF. The CDR3 DNA sequence: TGTGCCACCAGCAGGGAGACCGGGACAGGGGTTGGAGCTTTCTTT. This sequence joins TRBV15 and TRBJ1-1; 10 bases are a match to TRBD1. With 3 bases clipped from V and 10 bases from J, the junction kept 11 bases outside the gene matches. Germline V CDR1 and CDR2: LNHNV, YYDKDF (reference sequence). The CDR3 is 15 residues long.

J is TRBJ2-2 and V is TRBV9; D possibly corresponds to TRBD1 (5 bases). V gave up 2 bases and J gave up 6 bases, with 17 bases separating them. In germline, CDR1 is SGDLS, CDR2 YYNGEE. This CDR3 has 16 residues. The CDR3: CASSVSSGLLSGELFF. Written as DNA, the CDR3 is TGTGCCAGCAGCGTGTCCTCAGGGCTCCTGTCCGGGGAGCTGTTTTTT.

The chain joins TRBV7-2 to TRBJ2-1; 7 bases align to TRBD2. The CDR3 has 16 residues. V lost 2 bases, J lost 4 bases, and 8 bases stayed unmatched. Germline V CDR1 and CDR2: SGHTA, FQGNSA. DNA for the CDR3: TGTGCCAGCAGCTTACGCCGAGCGGGGAGGTACAATGAGCAGTTCTTC. It specifies CASSLRRAGRYNEQFF.

This clone was detected only a few times. This chain links TRBV5-6 with TRBJ1-4; 11 bases match TRBD1. Trimming cost V 3 bases and J 7 bases; bases outside gene matches: 5. CDR1 and CDR2 (germline): SGHDT, YYEEEE. CDR3 length: 15 amino acids. In DNA, the CDR3 is TGTGCCAGCAGCTCCGGGACAGGGGGTCTTGAAAAACTGTTTTTT. Its protein product is CASSSGTGGLEKLFF.

This rearrangement joins TRBV4-2 to TRBJ2-7; D gene unclear. V lost 1 base to trimming and J lost 3 bases, with 13 bases between them. CDR3 length equals 15 residues. Germline loops: CDR1 LGHNA, CDR2 YNFKEQ. The chain's CDR3 is CASSQGSSNIYEQYF. The CDR3 nucleotides are TGTGCCAGCAGCCAAGGAAGTTCCAACATCTACGAGCAGTACTTC.

The chain has TRBV5-1 and TRBJ1-5, with D perhaps matching TRBD1 (6 bases). V gave up 5 bases and J gave up 6 bases, with 15 bases separating them. In germline, CDR1 is SGHRS, CDR2 YFSETQ. This CDR3 is built from 14 residues. The CDR3 region has the DNA TGCGCCAGCAGTCCACAGGGTTGGGGTCAGCCCCAGCATTTT. Translation gives CASSPQGWGQPQHF.

This rearrangement joins TRBV9 to TRBJ2-7, with TRBD2 identical over 7 bases. The germline CDR1 and CDR2 sequences are SGDLS and YYNGEE. The V segment lost 4 bases and the J segment 5 bases; nucleotides outside the gene matches: 9. This CDR3 region has 14 residues. Here the CDR3 reads CASSPGGSLNEQYF. The DNA for the CDR3 is TGTGCCAGCAGCCCCGGGGGGTCGTTGAACGAGCAGTACTTC.

V gene TRBV5-1 combines with J gene TRBJ1-1, with TRBD1 matching 9 bases. Germline assignment: CDR1 SGHRS and CDR2 YFSETQ. The junction had 8 bases not matched to a gene; V was cut back by 2 bases and J by 0 bases. The CDR3 covers 17 residues. DNA of the CDR3: TGCGCCAGCAGCTTTCGGGGACAGGGTCTATTGAACACTGAAGCTTTCTTT. It encodes CASSFRGQGLLNTEAFF. The variable domain in full, completed from reference TRBV5-1 and TRBJ1-1, reads KAGVTQTPRYLIKTRGQQVTLSCSPISGHRSVSWYQQTPGQGLQFLFEYFSETQRNKGNFPGRFSGRQFSNSRSEMNVSTLELGDSALYLCASSFRGQGLLNTEAFFGQGTRLTVV.